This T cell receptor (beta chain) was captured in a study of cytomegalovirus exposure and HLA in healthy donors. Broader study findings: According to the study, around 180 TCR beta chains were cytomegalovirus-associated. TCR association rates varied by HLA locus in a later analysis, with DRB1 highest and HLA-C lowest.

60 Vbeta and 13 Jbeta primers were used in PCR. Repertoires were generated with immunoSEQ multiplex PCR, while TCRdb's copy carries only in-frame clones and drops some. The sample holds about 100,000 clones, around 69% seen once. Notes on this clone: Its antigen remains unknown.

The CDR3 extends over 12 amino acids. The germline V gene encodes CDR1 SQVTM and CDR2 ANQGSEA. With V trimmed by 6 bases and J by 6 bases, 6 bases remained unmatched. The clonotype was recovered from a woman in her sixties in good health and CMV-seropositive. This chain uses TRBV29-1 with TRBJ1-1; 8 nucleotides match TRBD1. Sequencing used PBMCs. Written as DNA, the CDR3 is TGCAGCGTCGCGTCAGGGGGCCCTGAAGCTTTCTTT. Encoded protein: CSVASGGPEAFF.